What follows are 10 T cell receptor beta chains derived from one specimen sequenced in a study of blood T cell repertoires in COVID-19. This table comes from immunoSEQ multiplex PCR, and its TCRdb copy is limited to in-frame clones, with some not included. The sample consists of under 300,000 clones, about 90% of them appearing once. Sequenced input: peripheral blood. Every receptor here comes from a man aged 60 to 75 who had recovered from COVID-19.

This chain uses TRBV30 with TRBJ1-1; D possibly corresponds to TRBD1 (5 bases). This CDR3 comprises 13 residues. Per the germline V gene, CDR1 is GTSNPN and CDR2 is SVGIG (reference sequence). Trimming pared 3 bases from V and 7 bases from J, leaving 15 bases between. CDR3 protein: CAWSLSRGLEAFF. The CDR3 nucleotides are TGTGCCTGGAGCCTCTCAAGGGGACTTGAAGCTTTCTTT. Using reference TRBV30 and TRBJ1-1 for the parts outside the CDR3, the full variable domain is SQTIHQWPATLVQPVGSPLSLECTVEGTSNPNLYWYRQAAGRGLQLLFYSVGIGQISSEVPQNLSASRPQDRQFILSSKKLLLSDSGFYLCAWSLSRGLEAFFGQGTRLTVV.

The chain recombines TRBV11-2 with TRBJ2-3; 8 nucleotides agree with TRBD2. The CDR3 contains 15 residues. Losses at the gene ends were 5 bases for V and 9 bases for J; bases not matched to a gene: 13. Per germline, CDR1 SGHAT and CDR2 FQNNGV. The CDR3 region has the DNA TGTGCCAGCAGCCCCGGGACTAGTGGGGCTGACACGCAGTATTTT. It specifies CASSPGTSGADTQYF.

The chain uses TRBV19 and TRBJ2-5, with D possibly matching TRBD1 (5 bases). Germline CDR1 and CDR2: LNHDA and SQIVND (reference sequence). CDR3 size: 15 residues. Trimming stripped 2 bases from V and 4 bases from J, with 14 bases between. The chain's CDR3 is CASSINRQGRETQYF. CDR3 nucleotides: TGTGCCAGTAGTATAAATCGGCAGGGCCGAGAGACCCAGTACTTC.

The CDR3 coding sequence is TGTGCCAGCAGTCTCCCGGACGGAGGGACGCAGTATTTT. It yields the protein CASSLPDGGTQYF. This chain joins TRBV5-4 and TRBJ2-3; a possible D gene is TRBD2 (6 bases). The CDR3 contains 13 residues. Looked up from germline, CDR1 is SGHNT and CDR2 is YYREEE (reference sequence). V was trimmed by 5 bases and J by 9 bases, leaving 16 bases between them.

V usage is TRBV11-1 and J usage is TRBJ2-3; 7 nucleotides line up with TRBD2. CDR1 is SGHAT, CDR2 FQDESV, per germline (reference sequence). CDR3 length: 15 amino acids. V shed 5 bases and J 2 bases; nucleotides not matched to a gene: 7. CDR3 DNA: TGTGCCAGCAGCGGCCTAGCGGCTTTCACAGATACGCAGTATTTT. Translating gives CASSGLAAFTDTQYF.

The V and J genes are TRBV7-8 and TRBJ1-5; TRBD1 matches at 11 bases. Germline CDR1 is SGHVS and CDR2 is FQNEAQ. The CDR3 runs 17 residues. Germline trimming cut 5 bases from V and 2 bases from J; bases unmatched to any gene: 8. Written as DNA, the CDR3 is TGTGCCAGCAGCGCTCAAGGACAGGGGGCACGCAATCAGCCCCAGCATTTT. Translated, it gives CASSAQGQGARNQPQHF.

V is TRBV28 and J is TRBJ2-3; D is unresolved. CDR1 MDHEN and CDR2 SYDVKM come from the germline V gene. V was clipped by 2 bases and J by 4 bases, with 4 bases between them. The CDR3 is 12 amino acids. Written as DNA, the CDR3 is TGTGCCAGCAGTTTAGCAGCAGATACGCAGTATTTT. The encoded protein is CASSLAADTQYF. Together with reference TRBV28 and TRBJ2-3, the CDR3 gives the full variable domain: DVKVTQSSRYLVKRTGEKVFLECVQDMDHENMFWYRQDPGLGLRLIYFSYDVKMKEKGDIPEGYSVSREKKERFSLILESASTNQTSMYLCASSLAADTQYFGPGTRLTVL.

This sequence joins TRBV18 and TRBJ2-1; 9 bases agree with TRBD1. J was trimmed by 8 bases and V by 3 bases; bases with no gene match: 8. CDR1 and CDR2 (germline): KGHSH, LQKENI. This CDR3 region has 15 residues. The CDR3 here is CASSPTGGELDEQFF. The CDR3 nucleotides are TGTGCCAGCTCACCGACAGGGGGAGAATTGGATGAGCAGTTCTTC.

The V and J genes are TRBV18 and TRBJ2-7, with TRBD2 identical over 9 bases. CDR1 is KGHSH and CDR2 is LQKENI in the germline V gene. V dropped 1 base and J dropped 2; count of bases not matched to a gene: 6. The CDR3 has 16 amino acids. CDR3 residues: CASSPLIAGAAYEQYF. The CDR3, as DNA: TGTGCCAGCTCACCACTGATAGCGGGGGCCGCCTACGAGCAGTACTTC. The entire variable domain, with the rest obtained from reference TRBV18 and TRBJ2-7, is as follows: NAGVMQNPRHLVRRRGQEARLRCSPMKGHSHVYWYRQLPEEGLKFMVYLQKENIIDESGMPKERFSAEFPKEGPSILRIQQVVRGDSAAYFCASSPLIAGAAYEQYFGPGTRLTVT.

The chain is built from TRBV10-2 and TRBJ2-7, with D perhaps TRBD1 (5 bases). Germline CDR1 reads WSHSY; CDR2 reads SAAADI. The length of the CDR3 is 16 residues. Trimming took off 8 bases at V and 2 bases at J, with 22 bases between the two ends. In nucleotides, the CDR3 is TGCGCCAGCCGTCTCTGGGGCGACTCCTTAACCTACGAGCAGTACTTC. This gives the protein CASRLWGDSLTYEQYF.